This is a list of T cell receptor beta chains from one sample in a study of identical twins. TCRdb ran MiXCR on the 5' RACE reads and lists one entry per CDR3 protein. This sample carries 450,000 or so distinct CDR3 sequences, more than 20% of them seen once, and the ten largest clones take just under 3%. This sample also belongs to another study, concerning T cells expressing NK-cell markers.

Material: CD4+ T cells sorted from blood. The receptors shown here come from a young woman in good health. Both conserved end residues are part of each CDR3. The order of the fields is clone size, V gene, D gene, J gene, CDR3 length, CDR3 DNA, CDR3 protein. A D gene is named only where the DNA matches it firmly. Expanded clones are given a class, and other clones once, few, many or no size at all.

>few|TRBV6-2/TRBV6-3|NA|TRBJ2-2|16
TGTGCCAGCAGCATCAATCCCGGGCCCTGGACCGGGGAGCTGTTTTTT
CASSINPGPWTGELFF
>few|TRBV20-1|TRBD2|TRBJ2-7|17
TGCAGTGCTAGACTAGCGGGAGGGTTACCTTGGTCCTACGAGCAGTACTTC
CSARLAGGLPWSYEQYF
>NA|TRBV4-1|TRBD2|TRBJ2-1|21
TGCGCCAGCAGCCAAGATCGTGGGTCGGGACTAGCGGGAGGATCGTACAATGAGCAGTTCTTC
CASSQDRGSGLAGGSYNEQFF
>NA|TRBV5-1|TRBD1|TRBJ2-3|14
TGCGCCAGCTTCACAGGGGAGACGGACGATACGCAGTATTTT
CASFTGETDDTQYF
>NA|TRBV9|NA|TRBJ1-2|15
TGTGCCAGCAGCCTTCGGTCCGGGGTAACCTATGGCTACACCTTC
CASSLRSGVTYGYTF
>NA|TRBV5-4|NA|TRBJ2-5|18
TGTGCCAGCAGACGTGGCACCTGGACTCCTCAGGGGGGAGAGACCCAGTACTTC
CASRRGTWTPQGGETQYF
>few|TRBV7-9|NA|TRBJ1-1|16
TGTGCCAGCAACCGAGCTACGACCTGGGGGGACACTGAAGCTTTCTTT
CASNRATTWGDTEAFF
>many|TRBV25-1|NA|TRBJ2-6|13
TGTGCCAGCAGTGAAGCTGGGGCCAACGTCCTGACTTTC
CASSEAGANVLTF
>many|TRBV29-1|TRBD1|TRBJ2-1|14
TGCAGCGTTAGCGACAGGGGTGCCTACAATGAGCAGTTCTTC
CSVSDRGAYNEQFF
>few|TRBV6-5|NA|TRBJ2-1|18
TGTGCCAGCAGTTATCCCAGCCGTAAGTGGGTCCGTAACAATGAGCAGTTCTTC
CASSYPSRKWVRNNEQFF
>few|TRBV7-2|NA|TRBJ2-3|14
TGTGCCAGCACCCGTAGCGCCCGCACAGATACGCAGTATTTT
CASTRSARTDTQYF
>NA|TRBV12-3/TRBV12-4|TRBD1|TRBJ1-1|16
TGTGCCAGCAGTCCCAATGAGGGACAGGGTCACACTGAAGCTTTCTTT
CASSPNEGQGHTEAFF
>NA|TRBV5-1|NA|TRBJ1-5|15
TGCGCCAGCAGCTCTGGGACGGCAACTGGACAGCCCCAGCATTTT
CASSSGTATGQPQHF
>many|TRBV7-2|NA|TRBJ2-1|15
TGTGCCAGCAGCTTGACAGGAATCTCCTACAATGAGCAGTTCTTC
CASSLTGISYNEQFF
>few|TRBV5-1|TRBD1|TRBJ2-7|14
TGCGCCAGCAGCTGGGGGGACAGGGCTGGCGAGCAGTACTTC
CASSWGDRAGEQYF
>NA|TRBV4-3|NA|TRBJ1-5|13
TGCGCCAGCAGCCAAGGCGACATGGCGACCCAGCATTTT
CASSQGDMATQHF
>many|TRBV20-1|NA|TRBJ2-3|12
TGCAGTGTCGGGAAGCGCACAGATACGCAGTATTTT
CSVGKRTDTQYF
>few|TRBV4-2|NA|TRBJ2-2|20
TGTGCCAGCAGCCAAGACGGGCGTCATGGGGCCAGCGCTATCACCGGGGAGCTGTTTTTT
CASSQDGRHGASAITGELFF
>NA|TRBV2|NA|TRBJ2-5|16
TGTGCCAGCCGCCGATCCGGGACCCCAAAGCAAGAGACCCAGTACTTC
CASRRSGTPKQETQYF
>many|TRBV12-3/TRBV12-4|TRBD2|TRBJ2-2|14
TGTGCCAGCAGACCTTGGGGGGGGACCGGGGAGCTGTTTTTT
CASRPWGGTGELFF
>few|TRBV4-1|NA|TRBJ2-7|14
TGCGCCAGCAGCCTTACCACCACGGGCTACGAGCAGTACTTC
CASSLTTTGYEQYF
>NA|TRBV19|NA|TRBJ2-7|14
TGTGCCAGTAGTATTGAGGCTAGTTCCTACGAGCAGTACTTC
CASSIEASSYEQYF
>few|TRBV15|NA|TRBJ2-7|14
TGTGCCACCAGCAGAGTCCGCCCATCCTACGAGCAGTACTTC
CATSRVRPSYEQYF
>few|TRBV2|NA|TRBJ2-1|14
TGTGCCGTACCAAATTATGGGGGCAGCGATGAGCAGTTCTTC
CAVPNYGGSDEQFF
>few|TRBV5-1|TRBD2|TRBJ2-3|19
TGCGCCAGCAGCTCATCGAGGACTAGCGGGGGAATCCTTTCGGATACGCAGTATTTT
CASSSSRTSGGILSDTQYF
>few|TRBV29-1|TRBD1|TRBJ1-1|13
TGCAGCGTTATGACAGGGCTCTCAGGTGAAGCTTTCTTT
CSVMTGLSGEAFF
>once|TRBV2|TRBD1|TRBJ1-1|11
TGTGCCAGCAGACAGGGGGTTGGGTCTTTCTTT
CASRQGVGSFF
>NA|TRBV12-3/TRBV12-4|NA|TRBJ2-5|16
TGTGCCAGCACTCGAGGTCGGCCCACCCTCGGGGAGACCCAGTACTTC
CASTRGRPTLGETQYF
>NA|TRBV6-5|NA|TRBJ2-3|13
TGTGCCAGCAGTTACACGCCCACAGATACGCAGTATTTT
CASSYTPTDTQYF
>few|TRBV20-1|TRBD2|TRBJ2-3|14
TGCAGTGCTCCCGGGGGGGCGGGGAGAGATACGCAGTATTTT
CSAPGGAGRDTQYF
>few|TRBV10-3|TRBD1|TRBJ2-3|14
TGTGCCATCCGCAACAGGGGAGAGACAGATACGCAGTATTTT
CAIRNRGETDTQYF
>NA|TRBV10-2|NA|TRBJ1-1|12
TGCGCCAGCAGTGACGGGACCCAGGGGGCTTTCTTT
CASSDGTQGAFF
>many|TRBV5-1|NA|TRBJ2-1|11
TGCGCCAGCAGCGTAAGGAGTGAGCAGTTCTTC
CASSVRSEQFF
>NA|TRBV29-1|TRBD1|TRBJ2-2|13
TGCAGCGTTGGCAGGGGGCGCACCGGGGAGCTGTTTTTT
CSVGRGRTGELFF
>NA|TRBV12-3/TRBV12-4|TRBD2|TRBJ2-1|16
TGTGCCAGCAGTTCCCCGGGCGGGGGGGCCGGGGATGAGCAGTTCTTC
CASSSPGGGAGDEQFF
>NA|TRBV20-1|NA|TRBJ2-7|13
TGCAGTGCTAGACCAGGGAAGCCCTACGAGCAGTACTTC
CSARPGKPYEQYF
>few|TRBV12-3/TRBV12-4|NA|TRBJ2-5|13
TGTGCCAGCAGTCAGTGGGGGGCGGAGACCCAGTACTTC
CASSQWGAETQYF
>few|TRBV29-1|TRBD1|TRBJ1-1|14
TGCAGCGTCCCTAGGGGACAGGGGAACACTGAAGCTTTCTTT
CSVPRGQGNTEAFF
>NA|TRBV20-1|NA|TRBJ2-3|14
TGCAGCGTCGGAGGGGTTTCCAGCACAGATACGCAGTATTTT
CSVGGVSSTDTQYF